Listed below are T cell receptor beta chains from one sample, sequenced in a study of cytomegalovirus exposure and HLA in healthy donors. The table came from immunoSEQ multiplex PCR; TCRdb's copy has only in-frame clones and leaves some out. Of some 78,000 clones in the sample, 72% were seen once. Sample: PBMCs. The source of these receptors is a woman between 35 and 50 years old in good health and CMV-seropositive. CDR3s include the opening cysteine and the closing phenylalanine or tryptophan. A D gene is named only where the DNA matches it firmly. Clone size is not always given. Where it is, it says once, few, many or a class for expanded clones.

CDR3nt: TGTGCCAGCAGTTACTCGAGGACAGGGGGGGGGTATGGCTACACCTTC; CDR3aa: CASSYSRTGGGYGYTF; j_gene: TRBJ1-2; abundance: .; v_gene: TRBV6-5; d_gene: TRBD1
CDR3nt: TGTGCCTGGAGTGCCCTCGGGAACTATGGCTACCCCTTC; CDR3aa: CAWSALGNYGYPF; j_gene: TRBJ1-2; abundance: .; v_gene: TRBV30; d_gene: .
CDR3nt: TGTGCCAGCAGCGCTACCGGGACAAGAAACACCATATATTTT; CDR3aa: CASSATGTRNTIYF; j_gene: TRBJ1-3; abundance: .; v_gene: TRBV6-5; d_gene: .
CDR3nt: TGTGCCTGCATACACTGGCGGGAGTACAATGAGCAGTTCTTC; CDR3aa: CACIHWREYNEQFF; j_gene: TRBJ2-1; abundance: .; v_gene: TRBV30; d_gene: TRBD2
CDR3nt: TGTGCCAGCAGGTCGCCAGGACTCACAGATACGCAGTATTTT; CDR3aa: CASRSPGLTDTQYF; j_gene: TRBJ2-3; abundance: .; v_gene: TRBV6-5; d_gene: .
CDR3nt: TGTGCCAGCAGTGAAGTTCAGGGCGGGGAGCTGTTTTTT; CDR3aa: CASSEVQGGELFF; j_gene: TRBJ2-2; abundance: .; v_gene: TRBV2; d_gene: .
CDR3nt: TGTGCCAGCAGCTTAGCGACAGGGGGGACCGGGGAGCTGTTTTTT; CDR3aa: CASSLATGGTGELFF; j_gene: TRBJ2-2; abundance: .; v_gene: TRBV7-8; d_gene: TRBD1
CDR3nt: TGCGCCAGCAGCTTGGTCCGACAGCGCTCTAGCACAGATACGCAGTATTTT; CDR3aa: CASSLVRQRSSTDTQYF; j_gene: TRBJ2-3; abundance: few; v_gene: TRBV5-1; d_gene: .
CDR3nt: TGTGCCAGCAGCTTTTTTTCAGGAGGATCAGGGGGCGCGTACTATGGCTACCCCTTC; CDR3aa: CASSFFSGGSGGAYYGYPF; j_gene: TRBJ1-2; abundance: .; v_gene: TRBV5-6; d_gene: TRBD1
CDR3nt: TGCGCCAGCAGCTTGGGAGGGACTAGCGTCTACAATGAGCAGTTCTTC; CDR3aa: CASSLGGTSVYNEQFF; j_gene: TRBJ2-1; abundance: .; v_gene: TRBV5-1; d_gene: TRBD2
CDR3nt: TGTGCCAGCAGTTTCCGTCGGAACACTGAAGCTTTCTTT; CDR3aa: CASSFRRNTEAFF; j_gene: TRBJ1-1; abundance: few; v_gene: TRBV28; d_gene: .
CDR3nt: TGTGCCAGCAATCAACAGGGGGCACCCCTCCACTTT; CDR3aa: CASNQQGAPLHF; j_gene: TRBJ1-6; abundance: .; v_gene: TRBV6-5; d_gene: TRBD1
CDR3nt: TGTGCCAGCAGCACCAGGGGCACAGATACGCAGTATTTT; CDR3aa: CASSTRGTDTQYF; j_gene: TRBJ2-3; abundance: .; v_gene: TRBV6-1; d_gene: .
CDR3nt: TGCGCCAGCAGCTTGGTAATAGCGGGGAAAGGCGAGCAGTACTTC; CDR3aa: CASSLVIAGKGEQYF; j_gene: TRBJ2-7; abundance: .; v_gene: TRBV5-1; d_gene: TRBD2
CDR3nt: TGCGCCAGCAGCCAGGTCGGGGGTAGCGGGAGCCTCTACGAGCAGTACTTC; CDR3aa: CASSQVGGSGSLYEQYF; j_gene: TRBJ2-7; abundance: .; v_gene: TRBV4-1; d_gene: TRBD2
CDR3nt: TGTGCCAGCAATGTCCGCGGAGAGACCCAGTACTTC; CDR3aa: CASNVRGETQYF; j_gene: TRBJ2-5; abundance: few; v_gene: TRBV28; d_gene: .
CDR3nt: TGCGCCAGCAGCTTGGCCGGGACAGGGGATCAAGCTTTCTTT; CDR3aa: CASSLAGTGDQAFF; j_gene: TRBJ1-1; abundance: .; v_gene: TRBV5-1; d_gene: TRBD1
CDR3nt: TGTGCCTGGGCGAAGAGACAGGGTCGTACCGGGGAGCTGTTTTTT; CDR3aa: CAWAKRQGRTGELFF; j_gene: TRBJ2-2; abundance: .; v_gene: TRBV30; d_gene: TRBD1
CDR3nt: TGCGCCAGCGGATTCGGACAGGCCCCCCTCGAGCAGTACTTC; CDR3aa: CASGFGQAPLEQYF; j_gene: TRBJ2-7; abundance: .; v_gene: TRBV5-1; d_gene: TRBD1
CDR3nt: TGTGCCAGCAGCAAAGCGCTGACAGGGCGGTACGAGCAGTACTTC; CDR3aa: CASSKALTGRYEQYF; j_gene: TRBJ2-7; abundance: .; v_gene: TRBV21-1; d_gene: .
CDR3nt: TGTGCCAGCAGTTTAGGGCATAGCTCCTACGAGCAGTACTTC; CDR3aa: CASSLGHSSYEQYF; j_gene: TRBJ2-7; abundance: .; v_gene: TRBV28; d_gene: .
CDR3nt: TGTGCCACCAGCTCTGGGACAGTGGGGTCACCCCTCCACTTT; CDR3aa: CATSSGTVGSPLHF; j_gene: TRBJ1-6; abundance: .; v_gene: TRBV19; d_gene: TRBD1
CDR3nt: TGTGCCAGCAGCCCCGGGACTCTCGCCCAAGAGACCCAGTACTTC; CDR3aa: CASSPGTLAQETQYF; j_gene: TRBJ2-5; abundance: .; v_gene: TRBV7-2; d_gene: .
CDR3nt: TGCGCCAGCAGCCAAGGGGCTCTGAACTATGGCTACACCTTC; CDR3aa: CASSQGALNYGYTF; j_gene: TRBJ1-2; abundance: .; v_gene: TRBV4-1; d_gene: .
CDR3nt: TGTGCCAGCAGCCTTACGGACAGTAGCTCCTACAATGAGCAGTTCTTC; CDR3aa: CASSLTDSSSYNEQFF; j_gene: TRBJ2-1; abundance: .; v_gene: TRBV5-6; d_gene: .
CDR3nt: TGTGCCAGCAGTTACTCGAGACTAGTGCCCTACAATGAGCAGTTCTTC; CDR3aa: CASSYSRLVPYNEQFF; j_gene: TRBJ2-1; abundance: .; v_gene: TRBV6-5; d_gene: .
CDR3nt: TGTGCCAGCAGTCCAACCCGGGACAGGGTATCTTACATTCAGTACTTC; CDR3aa: CASSPTRDRVSYIQYF; j_gene: TRBJ2-4; abundance: .; v_gene: TRBV28; d_gene: TRBD1
CDR3nt: TGTGCCAGCAGCAAATCCCAGGGGGCGCCGGGGAACACCGGGGAGCTGTTTTTT; CDR3aa: CASSKSQGAPGNTGELFF; j_gene: TRBJ2-2; abundance: .; v_gene: TRBV7-9; d_gene: TRBD1
CDR3nt: TGTGCCAGCAGCTTAGGAGCCAGGGAAACAGATACGCAGTATTTT; CDR3aa: CASSLGARETDTQYF; j_gene: TRBJ2-3; abundance: .; v_gene: TRBV7-9; d_gene: .
CDR3nt: TGTGCCAGCAGCTTAGATGATGGGGTAACCAGCGGTAGCAATCAGCCCCAGCATTTT; CDR3aa: CASSLDDGVTSGSNQPQHF; j_gene: TRBJ1-5; abundance: .; v_gene: TRBV7-8; d_gene: .
CDR3nt: TGCGCCAGCAGTCAAACGGCCGGGTATGAGCAGTTCTTC; CDR3aa: CASSQTAGYEQFF; j_gene: TRBJ2-1; abundance: few; v_gene: TRBV4-3; d_gene: .
CDR3nt: TGCGCCAGCAGCTCCCAACTAAAGCAGTTCTTC; CDR3aa: CASSSQLKQFF; j_gene: TRBJ2-1; abundance: .; v_gene: TRBV5-1; d_gene: .
CDR3nt: TGTGCCAGCTCACCACCGCCGGGGACTTCCAAACAAGAGACCCAGTACTTC; CDR3aa: CASSPPPGTSKQETQYF; j_gene: TRBJ2-5; abundance: .; v_gene: TRBV18; d_gene: .
CDR3nt: TGTGCCAGTAGTGTCGGACAGAGCTCTAATGAAAAACTGTTTTTT; CDR3aa: CASSVGQSSNEKLFF; j_gene: TRBJ1-4; abundance: few; v_gene: TRBV19; d_gene: .
CDR3nt: TGTGCCAGCAGCTTATGGCGGGACAGGGGCGATATGAACACTGAAGCTTTCTTT; CDR3aa: CASSLWRDRGDMNTEAFF; j_gene: TRBJ1-1; abundance: .; v_gene: TRBV7-9; d_gene: TRBD1
CDR3nt: TGTGCCAGCAGCGCTGGAATTTGGGGACTAGCGGGGGTCCAGTACTTC; CDR3aa: CASSAGIWGLAGVQYF; j_gene: TRBJ2-7; abundance: .; v_gene: TRBV5-5; d_gene: TRBD2